This TCR beta chain derives from a study of shared clonotypes between healthy human individuals. Regarding the study as a whole: Investigators expected sequencing depth to affect clonotype sharing among donors.

V was cut by 3 bases and J by 5 bases, with 17 bases left in between. Per germline, CDR1 SGDLS and CDR2 YYNGEE. This CDR3 has 15 residues. This clone was seen at least ten times. Its antigen is unidentified. Running of the assay took place at deep level. Sequenced by immunoSEQ multiplex PCR; TCRdb stores in-frame clones only, minus some. The table lists roughly 1 million clones, about 76% of them singletons, with about 1.5% in the top ten. All donors were healthy HIV-negative adults lacking recent acute infections or vaccinations. All the donors were Caucasian adults who lived in Nashville, Tennessee. The rearrangement links TRBV9 to TRBJ2-5; D perhaps matches TRBD1 (8 bases). Material: memory CD4+ T cells sorted from blood. Subset specified: CD45RA-negative fraction. The receptor was isolated from a man aged 18 to 29 in good health. The CDR3 DNA is TGTGCCAGCAGCGGGACAGGGAGGGATGAGGAGACCCAGTACTTC. Translating gives CASSGTGRDEETQYF.